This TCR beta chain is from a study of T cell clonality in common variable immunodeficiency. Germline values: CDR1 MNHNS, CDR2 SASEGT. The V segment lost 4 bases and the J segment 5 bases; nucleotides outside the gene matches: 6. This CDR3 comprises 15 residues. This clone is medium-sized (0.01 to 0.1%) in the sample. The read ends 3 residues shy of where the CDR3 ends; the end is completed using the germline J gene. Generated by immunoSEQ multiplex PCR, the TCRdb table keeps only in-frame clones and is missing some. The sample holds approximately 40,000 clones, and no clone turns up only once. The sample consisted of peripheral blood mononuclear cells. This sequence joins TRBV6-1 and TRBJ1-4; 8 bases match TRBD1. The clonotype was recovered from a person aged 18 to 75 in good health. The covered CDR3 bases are TGTGCCAGCAGTGCCGGGACAGGTGGGAATGAAAAA. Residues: CASSAGTGGNEK. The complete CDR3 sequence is CASSAGTGGNEKLFF.